This T cell receptor beta chain was captured in a study of T cells in Graves' hyperthyroidism and ophthalmopathy. Remarks on this clonotype: Its antigen is undetermined.

Study observations and caveats: The model anticipated ophthalmopathy a median approximately 6.6 months pre-onset. Ophthalmopathy could be told apart from stable hyperthyroidism with a 13 V-J model.

Trimming took 4 bases from V and 3 from J; bases not matched to a gene: 20. The CDR3 sequence is 19 residues long. Germline-derived CDR1 and CDR2 are SGDLS and YYNGEE. RNA transcripts served as the template for amplifying TCR beta CDR3 regions. An initial round of RT-PCR targeting the TCR CDR3 relied on the HTBI primer set. MiXCR was run by TCRdb on the multiplex PCR reads, yielding one entry per CDR3 protein. This table holds about 700,000 distinct CDR3 sequences, less than 45% found once. Sequencing was done on a sample of peripheral blood or thyroid tissue (not recorded which). This chain uses TRBV9 with TRBJ1-1, with 8 bases fitting TRBD1. The clonotype was recovered from an adult man with Graves' disease, either hyperthyroidism or ophthalmopathy (not recorded which). The CDR3 nucleotides read TGTGCCAGCAGCTTAGTTACCCCCCGGACAGGGTCCGTCGACACTGAAGCTTTCTTT. Residues: CASSLVTPRTGSVDTEAFF.